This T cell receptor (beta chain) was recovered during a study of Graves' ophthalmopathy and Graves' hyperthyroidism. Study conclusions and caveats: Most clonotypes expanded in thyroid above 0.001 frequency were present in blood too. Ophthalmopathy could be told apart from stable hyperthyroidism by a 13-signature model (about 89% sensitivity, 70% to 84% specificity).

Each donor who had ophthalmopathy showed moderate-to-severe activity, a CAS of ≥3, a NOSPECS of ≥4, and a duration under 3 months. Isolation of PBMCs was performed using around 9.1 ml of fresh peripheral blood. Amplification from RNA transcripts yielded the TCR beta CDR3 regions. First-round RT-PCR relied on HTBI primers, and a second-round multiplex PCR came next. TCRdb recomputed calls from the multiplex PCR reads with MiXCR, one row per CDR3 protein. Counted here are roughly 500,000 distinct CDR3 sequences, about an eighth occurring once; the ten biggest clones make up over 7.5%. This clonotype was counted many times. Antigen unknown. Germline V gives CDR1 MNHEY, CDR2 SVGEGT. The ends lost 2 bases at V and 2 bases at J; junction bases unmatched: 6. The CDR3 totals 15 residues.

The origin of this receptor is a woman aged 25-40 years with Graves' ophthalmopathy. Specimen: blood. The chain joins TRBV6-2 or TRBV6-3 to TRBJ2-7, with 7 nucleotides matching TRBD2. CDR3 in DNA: TGTGCCAGCAGTTACGCGCTAGCGGAGGCCTACGAGCAGTACTTC. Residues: CASSYALAEAYEQYF.